A selection of T cell receptor beta chains follows, all from one sample in a study of cytotoxic CD8 clonotypes in ibrutinib-treated CLL. The table came from immunoSEQ multiplex PCR; TCRdb's copy has only in-frame clones and leaves some out. The sample holds tens of thousands of clones, about 70% seen once. Sequenced here: PBMCs, sampled at disease progression, from a patient treated with ibrutinib. Every receptor here comes from a human donor with chronic lymphocytic leukemia. CDR3s include the opening cysteine and the closing phenylalanine or tryptophan.

J gene | V gene | CDR3 length | CDR3 protein
TRBJ2-3 | TRBV10-3 | 14 | CAIRNRLATDTQYF
TRBJ2-7 | TRBV27 | 13 | CASSRGDPYEQYF
TRBJ2-7 | TRBV28 | 11 | CASQSYYEQYF
TRBJ2-2 | TRBV5-1 | 17 | CASSLVWGRANTGELFF
TRBJ2-1 | TRBV15 | 12 | CATSRRENEQFF
TRBJ1-6 | TRBV14 | 16 | CASSLQGGTFFSPLHF
TRBJ2-5 | TRBV4-2 | 16 | CASSQEGTSGGETQYF
TRBJ1-1 | TRBV5-1 | 16 | CASSLAYFKGGTEAFF
TRBJ2-1 | TRBV19 | 12 | CASSMGSDEQFF
TRBJ1-6 | TRBV6-6 | 15 | CASSNQQAGSSPLHF
TRBJ2-5 | TRBV2 | 15 | CASSATSWLQETQYF
TRBJ2-3 | TRBV21-1 | 15 | CASGLLAGGLDTQYF
TRBJ2-4 | TRBV6-5 | 16 | CASSYWVAGMGNIQYF
TRBJ2-1 | TRBV12-5 | 12 | CASGPEGGEQFF
TRBJ2-1 | TRBV11-2 | 13 | CASRLGSYNEQFF
TRBJ2-3 | TRBV7-6 | 15 | CASSQRVTSTDTQYF
TRBJ1-1 | TRBV19 | 15 | CASSTDTSGGAEAFF
TRBJ1-6 | TRBV4-1 | 16 | CASSPILQGENSPLHF
TRBJ2-7 | TRBV29-1 | 14 | CSVVPGGVSYEQYF
TRBJ2-7 | TRBV11-2 | 18 | CASSLRSGMVRPTDEQYF
TRBJ1-1 | TRBV27 | 13 | CASSLALYTEAFF
TRBJ1-1 | TRBV9 | 13 | CASSVRGGTEAFF
TRBJ1-5 | TRBV27 | 14 | CASREGARSQPQHF
TRBJ1-1 | TRBV27 | 14 | CASSPLSLPDEAFF